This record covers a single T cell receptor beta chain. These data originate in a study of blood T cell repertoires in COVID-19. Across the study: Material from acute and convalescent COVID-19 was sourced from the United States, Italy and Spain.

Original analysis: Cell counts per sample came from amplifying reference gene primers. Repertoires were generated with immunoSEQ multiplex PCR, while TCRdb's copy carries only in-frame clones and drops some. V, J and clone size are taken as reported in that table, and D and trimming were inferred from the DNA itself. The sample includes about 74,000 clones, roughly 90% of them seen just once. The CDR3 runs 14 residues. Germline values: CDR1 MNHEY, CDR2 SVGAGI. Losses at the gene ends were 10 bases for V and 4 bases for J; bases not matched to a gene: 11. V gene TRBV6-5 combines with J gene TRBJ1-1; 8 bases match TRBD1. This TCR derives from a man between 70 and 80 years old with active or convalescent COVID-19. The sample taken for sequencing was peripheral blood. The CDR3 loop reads CATGQGGRVTEAFF. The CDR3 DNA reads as TGTGCCACCGGACAGGGAGGTAGGGTCACTGAAGCTTTCTTT.